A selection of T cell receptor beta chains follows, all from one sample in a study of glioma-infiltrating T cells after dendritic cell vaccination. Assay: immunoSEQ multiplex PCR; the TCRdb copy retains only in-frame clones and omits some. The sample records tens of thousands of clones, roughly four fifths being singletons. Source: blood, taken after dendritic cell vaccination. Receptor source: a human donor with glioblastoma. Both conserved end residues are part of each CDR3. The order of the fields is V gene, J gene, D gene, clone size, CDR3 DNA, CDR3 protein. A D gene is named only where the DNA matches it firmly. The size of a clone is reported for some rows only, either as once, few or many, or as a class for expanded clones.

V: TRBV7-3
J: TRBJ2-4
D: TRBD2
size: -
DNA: TGTGCCAGCAGCTTGATGCGGGGGACGCCCATTCAGTACTTC
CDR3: CASSLMRGTPIQYF

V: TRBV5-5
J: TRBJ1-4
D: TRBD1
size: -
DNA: TGTGCCAGCAGCACCTGGGACAGAACTAATGAAAAACTGTTTTTT
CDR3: CASSTWDRTNEKLFF

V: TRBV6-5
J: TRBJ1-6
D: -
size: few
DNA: TGTGCCAGTTCCGACAGATATAATTCACCCCTCCACTTT
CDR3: CASSDRYNSPLHF

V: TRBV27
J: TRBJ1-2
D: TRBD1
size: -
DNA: TGTGCCAGCAGTCCGACAGGGAGTTGGAACTATGGCTACACCTTC
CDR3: CASSPTGSWNYGYTF

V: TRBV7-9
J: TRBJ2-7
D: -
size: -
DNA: TGTGCCAGCAGCGGATCCGGGTCAGGGGAGCAGTACTTC
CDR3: CASSGSGSGEQYF

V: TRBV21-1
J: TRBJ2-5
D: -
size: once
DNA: TGTGCCAGCAGCAAGCCGGGACAAGAAGTAAAAGAGACCCAGTACTTC
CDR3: CASSKPGQEVKETQYF

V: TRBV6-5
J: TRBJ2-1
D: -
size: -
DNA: TGTGCCAGCAGTTACCGTGGGGACACGGCGTACAATGAGCAGTTCTTC
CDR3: CASSYRGDTAYNEQFF

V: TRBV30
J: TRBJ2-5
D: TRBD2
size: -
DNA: TGTGCCTGGAGTCCGTTAGCGGGGGGGCCGGAGACCCAGTACTTC
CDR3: CAWSPLAGGPETQYF

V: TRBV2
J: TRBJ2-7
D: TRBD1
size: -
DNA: TGTGCCAGCAGTAGCGACAGGGACCCCCACGAGCAGTACTTC
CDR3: CASSSDRDPHEQYF

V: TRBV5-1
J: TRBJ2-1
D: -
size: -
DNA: TGCGCCAGCAGCTTGGTGGGAGGAGGGAACAATGAGCAGTTCTTC
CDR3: CASSLVGGGNNEQFF

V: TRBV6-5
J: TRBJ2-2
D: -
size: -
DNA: TGTGCCAGCAGTTACACCCAGGGTCCCGGGGAGCTGTTTTTT
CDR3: CASSYTQGPGELFF

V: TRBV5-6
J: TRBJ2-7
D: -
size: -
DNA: TGTGCCAGCAGCTTGATCTCCTCCTACGAGCAGTACTTC
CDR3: CASSLISSYEQYF

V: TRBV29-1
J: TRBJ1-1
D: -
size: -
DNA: TGCAGCGGGGGGGACTTGAACACTGAAGCTTTCTTT
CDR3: CSGGDLNTEAFF

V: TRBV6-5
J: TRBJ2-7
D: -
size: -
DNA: TGTGCCAGCAGTTACTCCCTCCCCCCCAGGGGCTACGAGCAGTACTTC
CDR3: CASSYSLPPRGYEQYF

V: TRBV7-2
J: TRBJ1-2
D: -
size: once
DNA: TGTGCCAGCAGCTTGTCGAGGGTGGAGGCCCACTATGGCTACACCTTC
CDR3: CASSLSRVEAHYGYTF

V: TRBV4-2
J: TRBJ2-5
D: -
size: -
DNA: TGTGCCAGCAGCCCCCTCGTACAGGAAAATCAAGAGACCCAGTACTTC
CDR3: CASSPLVQENQETQYF

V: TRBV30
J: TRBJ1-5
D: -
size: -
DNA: TGTGCCTGGAGTGGAGGGCCAGCACAACCCCAGCATTTT
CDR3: CAWSGGPAQPQHF

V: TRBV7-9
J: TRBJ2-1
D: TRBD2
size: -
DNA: TGTGCCAGCAGCTTAGTCCTAGCGGGGGGACACGAGCAGTTCTTC
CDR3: CASSLVLAGGHEQFF

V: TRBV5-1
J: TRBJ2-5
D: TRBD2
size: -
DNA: TGCGCCAGCAGCTTGGTGGGGCGGGGGGCCCAAGAGACCCAGTACTTC
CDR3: CASSLVGRGAQETQYF

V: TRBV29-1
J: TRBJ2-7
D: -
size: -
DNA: TGCAGCGTTAGGGGGGGGGAGGGCGAGCAGTACTTC
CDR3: CSVRGGEGEQYF

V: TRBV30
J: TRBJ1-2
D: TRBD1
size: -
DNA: TGTGCCTGGAATAAAATTCGGATAGGGACAGGGGGCCCGGGGGGCTACACCTTC
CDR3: CAWNKIRIGTGGPGGYTF

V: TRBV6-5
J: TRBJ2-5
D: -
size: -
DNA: TGTGCCAGCGGGACTCAAGAGACCCAGTACTTC
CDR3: CASGTQETQYF

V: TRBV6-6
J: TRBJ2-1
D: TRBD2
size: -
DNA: TGTGCCAGCAGTCACCGACTAGCGGGGGACAATGAGCAGTTCTTC
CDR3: CASSHRLAGDNEQFF

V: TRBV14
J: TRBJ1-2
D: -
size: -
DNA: TGTGCCAGCAGCCCGTCGAGCTATGGCTACACCTTC
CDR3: CASSPSSYGYTF

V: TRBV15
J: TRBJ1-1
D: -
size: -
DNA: TGTGCCACCAGCAGAGATTTCGGAGGGTCGAACACTGAAGCTTTCTTT
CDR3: CATSRDFGGSNTEAFF

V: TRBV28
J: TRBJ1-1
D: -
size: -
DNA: TGTGCCAGTAGCGACCCGACTGAAGCTTTCTTT
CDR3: CASSDPTEAFF

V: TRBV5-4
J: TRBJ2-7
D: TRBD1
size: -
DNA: TGTGCCAGCAGCTTGGTTTTGACAGGGGGCACGTACGAGCAGTACTTC
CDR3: CASSLVLTGGTYEQYF

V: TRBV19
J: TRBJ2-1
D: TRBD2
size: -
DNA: TGTGCCAGTAGTAGCCGGGAGGCCGAGCAGTTCTTC
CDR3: CASSSREAEQFF

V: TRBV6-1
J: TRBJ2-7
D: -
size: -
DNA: TGTGCCAGCAGTGAAGAAACAGGGCTCTCCTACGAGCAGTACTTC
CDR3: CASSEETGLSYEQYF

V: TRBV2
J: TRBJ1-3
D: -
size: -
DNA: TGTGCCAGCAGTGATACAGCGGGCTCTGGAAACACCATATATTTT
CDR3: CASSDTAGSGNTIYF

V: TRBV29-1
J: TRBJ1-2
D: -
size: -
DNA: TGCAGCGTTGAAGGGGGGCAGAAAATCTATGGCTACACCTTC
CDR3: CSVEGGQKIYGYTF

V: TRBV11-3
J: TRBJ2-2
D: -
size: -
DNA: TGTGCCAGCAGCTTAGAGGGCGCGAACACCGGGGAGCTGTTTTTT
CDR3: CASSLEGANTGELFF

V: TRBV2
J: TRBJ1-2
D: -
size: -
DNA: TGTGCCAGCAGTGAAGCAGCCTCCCTCGGTGGCTACACCTTC
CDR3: CASSEAASLGGYTF

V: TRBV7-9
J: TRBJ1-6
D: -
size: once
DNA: TGTGCCAGCAGCTTCCGGGACACGGGTTCACCCCTCCACTTT
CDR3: CASSFRDTGSPLHF

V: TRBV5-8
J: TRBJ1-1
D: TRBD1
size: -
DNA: TGTGCCAGCACCCAGGACAGGGAGAACACTGAAGCTTTCTTT
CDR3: CASTQDRENTEAFF

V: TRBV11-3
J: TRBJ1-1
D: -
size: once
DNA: TGTGCCAGCAGCCTCTCCCGGACTGCGGAAGCTTTCTTT
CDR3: CASSLSRTAEAFF

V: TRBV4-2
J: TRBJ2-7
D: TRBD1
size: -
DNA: TGTGCCAGCAGCCAAGATTCGAGGGGGCTGGGGGAGCAGTACTTC
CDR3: CASSQDSRGLGEQYF

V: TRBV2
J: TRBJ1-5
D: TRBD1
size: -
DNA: TGTGCCAGCAGTACAGACAGGGGGGAAAATCAGCCCCAGCATTTT
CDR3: CASSTDRGENQPQHF

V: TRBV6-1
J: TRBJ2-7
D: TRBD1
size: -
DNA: TGTGCCAGCAGTGACGAAAGAGACAGGGCTCCCGAGCAGTACTTC
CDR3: CASSDERDRAPEQYF

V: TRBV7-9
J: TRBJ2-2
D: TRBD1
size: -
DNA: TGTGCCAGCAGCGAGACAGGGACGTCCGGGGAGCTGTTTTTT
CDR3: CASSETGTSGELFF

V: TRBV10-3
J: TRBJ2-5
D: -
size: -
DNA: TGTGCCACTAAGGAGGGGAACACTCAAGAGACCCAGTACTTC
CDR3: CATKEGNTQETQYF

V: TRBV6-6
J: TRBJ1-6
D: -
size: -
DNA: TGTGCCAGCAGTTCGGACGACAGTTCAAGTTCACCCCTCCACTTT
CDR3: CASSSDDSSSSPLHF

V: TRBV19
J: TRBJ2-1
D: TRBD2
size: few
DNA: TGTGCCAGTAGTTCTCTAGCGGGGTGGTATGAGCAGTTCTTC
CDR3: CASSSLAGWYEQFF

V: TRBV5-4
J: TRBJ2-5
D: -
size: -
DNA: TGTGCCAGCAGCTTGGGTGGGGGGAACGGGGAGACCCAGTACTTC
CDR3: CASSLGGGNGETQYF

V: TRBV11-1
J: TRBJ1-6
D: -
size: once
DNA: TGTGCCAGCAGCTCGGGGAGTAATTCACCCCTCCACTTT
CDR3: CASSSGSNSPLHF